This T cell receptor beta chain was identified during a study of T cell changes during pregnancy in multiple sclerosis (dated by TCRdb to about 2019). In terms of the full investigation: The study examined how the T cell repertoire changed over the course of pregnancy in women with multiple sclerosis.

The germline V gene encodes CDR1 LGHNA and CDR2 YNFKEQ. Relative to germline, V is missing 6 bases and J is missing 1 base, with 1 base of the junction outside any gene match. The CDR3, cysteine through phenylalanine, is 14 amino acids long. Only the CDR3 portion is preserved as DNA: 42 bases, with reading frame beginning at the first base. A remark on this clone: What antigen it recognizes has not been identified. Base quality data are lacking; no much larger clone is found one base away.

The library relied on the immunoSEQ multiplex PCR assay. This immuneACCESS table, as held by TCRdb, lists in-frame sequences with V and J called but not all clones. Of the missing ones, under half trace to an unresolved V gene in checked studies; the others have no known cause. This sample has about 47,000 clones in its table, and about 87% of those were observed once. The top ten hold under 2% of the sample. This specimen was peripheral blood, taken in the first trimester of pregnancy. The clonotype comes from a female donor with multiple sclerosis, enrolled in a pregnancy study. The V and J genes are TRBV4-2 and TRBJ2-3, with 10 bases matching TRBD2. The CDR3 here reads CASSLAGGTDTQYF. In nucleotide form, the sequence is TGTGCCAGCAGTCTAGCGGGGGGCACAGATACGCAGTATTTT.